Below, 27 T cell receptor beta chains from the same sample are listed, as sequenced in a study of PD-1 blockade in classical Hodgkin lymphoma. Sequencing used immunoSEQ multiplex PCR; TCRdb keeps in-frame clones, though not all of them. The profile shows about 110,000 clones, about 89% of them singletons. All patients relapsed after autologous stem cell transplantation, and brentuximab vedotin exposure varied. The sequenced sample was peripheral blood mononuclear cells (PBMCs), obtained before the second cycle of nivolumab. The receptors come from a human donor with classical Hodgkin lymphoma.

V usage is TRBV13 and J usage is TRBJ2-7, with 13 bases identical to TRBD2. The CDR3 runs 17 residues. The trim removed 5 bases at V and 0 bases at J, leaving 7 bases unmatched. Germline loops: CDR1 PRHDT, CDR2 FYEKMQ (reference sequence). The CDR3 DNA is TGTGCCAGCAGCATGACTAGCGGGAGGTTGAGCTCCTACGAGCAGTACTTC. It is translated as CASSMTSGRLSSYEQYF.

The rearrangement uses TRBV7-9 and TRBJ2-7; D is unresolved. Per germline, CDR1 SEHNR and CDR2 FQNEAQ (reference sequence). The CDR3 extends over 13 amino acids. Trimming took off 4 bases at V and 6 bases at J, with 13 bases between the two ends. CDR3 nucleotide sequence: TGTGCCAGCAGCTCGTCCGGGCCCGCCGAGCAGTACTTC. Protein: CASSSSGPAEQYF.

This sequence joins TRBV5-1 and TRBJ2-7; D perhaps matches TRBD1 (5 bases). The V and J ends lost 4 bases and 3 bases respectively, with 14 bases between them. The CDR3 is 14 residues long. The germline CDR1 and CDR2 sequences are SGHRS and YFSETQ. The CDR3 DNA reads TGCGCCAGCAGCCAACGGCTAGGGGTCTACGAGCAGTACTTC. Translated: CASSQRLGVYEQYF. The whole variable domain, remainder taken from reference TRBV5-1 and TRBJ2-7, is KAGVTQTPRYLIKTRGQQVTLSCSPISGHRSVSWYQQTPGQGLQFLFEYFSETQRNKGNFPGRFSGRQFSNSRSEMNVSTLELGDSALYLCASSQRLGVYEQYFGPGTRLTVT.

The chain joins TRBV21-1 to TRBJ2-1; the table's D call, TRBD2, was not checked against the DNA. TRBV21-1 is an annotated pseudogene. This CDR3 is built from 13 residues. CDR3 nucleotides: TGTGCCAGCGGACTAGCGGGATGCAATGAGCAGTTCTTC. Translated: CASGLAGCNEQFF.

V is TRBV5-4 and J is TRBJ1-1, with unresolved D. V lost 4 bases to trimming and J lost 2 bases, with 15 bases between them. The CDR3 has 15 amino acids. Germline V lookup: CDR1 SGHNT, CDR2 YYREEE (reference sequence). Here the CDR3 DNA reads TGTGCCAGCAGCCAAGATACGTCGGTTAACACTGAAGCTTTCTTT. It is translated as CASSQDTSVNTEAFF.

The rearrangement links TRBV7-9 to TRBJ2-7, with D possibly TRBD1 on 6 matching bases. Trimming took 3 bases from V and 2 from J, leaving 11 bases between them. Germline V lookup: CDR1 SEHNR, CDR2 FQNEAQ (reference sequence). The CDR3 totals 14 residues. The CDR3 reads CASSFSRTAYEQYF. CDR3 in DNA: TGTGCCAGCAGCTTCTCTCGGACAGCCTACGAGCAGTACTTC.

The chain couples TRBV6-6 to TRBJ1-1; D uncertain. Germline V gene sequence: CDR1 MNHNY, CDR2 SVGAGI (reference sequence). CDR3 length: 15 residues. The ends were cut back, 0 bases at V and 3 bases at J, with 11 bases in the middle. In nucleotides, the CDR3 is TGTGCCAGCAGTTACTCGAGCCGGGTTTACACTGAAGCTTTCTTT. This sequence encodes CASSYSSRVYTEAFF.

This clone was counted a single time. The rearrangement joins TRBV28 to TRBJ2-7, with TRBD2 identical over 7 bases. V lost 2 bases and J lost 3; bases outside the gene matches: 7. The length of the CDR3 is 15 residues. Germline CDR1 reads MDHEN; CDR2 reads SYDVKM. The CDR3 DNA is TGTGCCAGCAGTTTAGTGCTAGCGGAAGTCTACGAGCAGTACTTC. Protein product: CASSLVLAEVYEQYF.

This clone was detected only a few times. V is TRBV7-2 and J is TRBJ1-5; no firm D call. The germline V gene encodes CDR1 SGHTA and CDR2 FQGNSA. Between the trimmed V and J ends, which lost 2 bases and 6 bases, there was a span of 8 bases. There are 13 residues in the CDR3. CDR3 loop: CASSLRETQPQHF. The CDR3 DNA is TGTGCCAGCAGCTTACGGGAAACTCAGCCCCAGCATTTT. The whole variable domain, remainder taken from reference TRBV7-2 and TRBJ1-5, is GAGVSQSPSNKVTEKGKDVELRCDPISGHTALYWYRQSLGQGLEFLIYFQGNSAPDKSGLPSDRFSAERTGGSVSTLTIQRTQQEDSAVYLCASSLRETQPQHFGDGTRLSIL.

The rearrangement joins TRBV28 to TRBJ2-1, with 12 bases fitting TRBD1. Germline values: CDR1 MDHEN, CDR2 SYDVKM. Unmatched junction bases numbered 4, after V lost 6 bases and J lost 7 bases. The CDR3 covers 14 residues. The CDR3 region has the DNA TGTGCCAGCAGGCCGGGACAGGGGGCAAATGAGCAGTTCTTC. Translating it yields CASRPGQGANEQFF.

V and J are TRBV6-1 and TRBJ1-6; D is perhaps TRBD1 (5 bases). Deletions cut 5 bases from V and 12 bases from J, with 17 bases between. Germline CDR1 reads MNHNS; CDR2 reads SASEGT. The CDR3 sequence is 14 residues long. For the CDR3, the DNA is TGTGCCAGCAGTCGGGACCCGACGGAGGGACCCCTCCACTTT. It translates to CASSRDPTEGPLHF.

As concerns this clone: At the DNA level, this CDR3 is encoded by other sequences in the same sample as well. V and J are TRBV14 and TRBJ2-1; D gene uncertain. Per germline, CDR1 SGHDN and CDR2 FVKESK. V gave up 0 bases and J gave up 4 bases, with 7 bases separating them. The CDR3 length is 14 residues. The CDR3 bases are TGTGCCAGCAGCCAAGAAGGAGCTTACAATGAGCAGTTCTTC. Its protein is CASSQEGAYNEQFF.

The genes are TRBV7-9 and TRBJ1-5, with TRBD1 as a possible D gene (5 bases). The CDR3 has 13 residues. CDR1 is SEHNR, CDR2 FQNEAQ, per germline (reference sequence). Trimming took 6 bases from V and 4 from J, leaving 10 bases between them. CDR3 in DNA: TGTGCCAGCAGTCGACAGCCGAATCAGCCCCAGCATTTT. As protein: CASSRQPNQPQHF.

V gene TRBV6-5 combines with J gene TRBJ1-1; D remains ambiguous. The CDR3 is made up of 15 amino acids. In germline, CDR1 is MNHEY, CDR2 SVGAGI. The germline V and J ends were trimmed by 0 bases and 0 bases, with 8 bases remaining between them. The CDR3 nucleotides are TGTGCCAGCAGTTACTCGCGGGTTCTGAACACTGAAGCTTTCTTT. As protein: CASSYSRVLNTEAFF.

The chain recombines TRBV27 with TRBJ2-3; 10 bases are shared with TRBD2. J lost 5 bases, V lost 3 bases, and 8 bases had no gene match. This CDR3 has 16 residues. CDR1 is MNHEY, CDR2 SMNVEV, per germline (reference sequence). The CDR3 DNA sequence: TGTGCCAGCAGTTTTATCAGCGGGAGGGCCAAAGATACGCAGTATTTT. Residues: CASSFISGRAKDTQYF.

This clone was recorded once. The chain is built from TRBV5-4 and TRBJ2-1, with D perhaps matching TRBD2 (5 bases). Germline values: CDR1 SGHNT, CDR2 YYREEE (reference sequence). Trimming took off 0 bases at V and 8 bases at J, with 12 bases between the two ends. This CDR3 has 14 residues. The CDR3 here is CASSLEASLDEQFF. CDR3 DNA sequence: TGTGCCAGCAGCTTGGAAGCTAGCTTGGATGAGCAGTTCTTC.

The chain links TRBV5-5 to TRBJ2-1, with TRBD1 matching over 10 bases. With V trimmed by 2 bases and J by 8 bases, 10 bases remained unmatched. CDR1 is SGHKS and CDR2 is YYEKEE in the germline V gene (reference sequence). The CDR3 runs to 16 residues. CDR3: CASSFRDRGLSDEQFF. Written as DNA, the CDR3 is TGTGCCAGCAGCTTCCGGGACAGGGGACTTTCGGATGAGCAGTTCTTC. The entire variable domain, with the rest obtained from reference TRBV5-5 and TRBJ2-1, is as follows: DAGVTQSPTHLIKTRGQQVTLRCSPISGHKSVSWYQQVLGQGPQFIFQYYEKEERGRGNFPDRFSARQFPNYSSELNVNALLLGDSALYLCASSFRDRGLSDEQFFGPGTRLTVL.

The V and J genes are TRBV7-9 and TRBJ2-7; 9 nucleotides align to TRBD1. Trimming cost V 3 bases and J 3 bases; bases outside gene matches: 12. The CDR3 extends over 17 amino acids. CDR1 and CDR2 (germline): SEHNR, FQNEAQ (reference sequence). CDR3 coding DNA: TGTGCCAGCAGCTTCCCTATGCCGGGACAGGGAGACTACGAGCAGTACTTC. The encoded protein is CASSFPMPGQGDYEQYF.

In this sample, this clone turned up once. The chain couples TRBV19 to TRBJ2-3, with TRBD1 matching over 8 bases. CDR1 is LNHDA, CDR2 SQIVND, per germline (reference sequence). Trimming removed 5 bases from V and 3 bases from J; junction bases left unmatched: 1. The CDR3 totals 13 residues. CDR3 protein: CASSRTGTDTQYF. The CDR3 coding sequence is TGTGCCAGTAGTCGGACAGGGACAGATACGCAGTATTTT. Together with reference TRBV19 and TRBJ2-3, the CDR3 gives the full variable domain: DGGITQSPKYLFRKEGQNVTLSCEQNLNHDAMYWYRQDPGQGLRLIYYSQIVNDFQKGDIAEGYSVSREKKESFPLTVTSAQKNPTAFYLCASSRTGTDTQYFGPGTRLTVL.

The CDR3 DNA follows: TGTGCCAGCAGCCAAGTGGCGGGAGACTCCTACAATGAGCAGTTCTTC. This gives the protein CASSQVAGDSYNEQFF. The chain recombines TRBV4-2 with TRBJ2-1; 7 nucleotides align to TRBD2. With 1 base clipped from V and 0 bases from J, the junction kept 3 bases outside the gene matches. This CDR3 comprises 16 residues. Germline values: CDR1 LGHNA, CDR2 YNFKEQ.

The chain joins TRBV7-2 to TRBJ2-7; possible D gene TRBD1, 5 bases. Looked up from germline, CDR1 is SGHTA and CDR2 is FQGNSA. The CDR3 is made up of 12 amino acids. Trimming removed 5 bases from V and 3 bases from J, with 8 bases in between. The CDR3 region is CASSRTSYEQYF. The CDR3 DNA reads TGTGCCAGCAGCCGGACAAGCTACGAGCAGTACTTC.

The CDR3 loop is CASSHCPDSRRYTGELFF. As DNA, the CDR3 is TGCGCCAGCAGTCACTGCCCAGACAGCAGACGCTACACCGGGGAGCTGTTTTTT. The chain combines TRBV23-1 with TRBJ2-2; D might be TRBD1 (5 bases). TRBV23-1 counts as an open reading frame of uncertain function. CDR3 length: 18 amino acids. V was shortened by 3 bases and J by 3 bases, with 20 bases between the two germline ends.

The V and J genes are TRBV7-2 and TRBJ2-5; D is possibly TRBD1 (5 bases). The CDR3 is 16 amino acids. Germline CDR1 and CDR2: SGHTA and FQGNSA. Trimming cost V 5 bases and J 7 bases, with 23 bases left between them. The CDR3 reads CASSPVQAGRRGTQYF. The DNA for the CDR3 is TGTGCCAGCAGCCCAGTCCAGGCAGGGCGCAGAGGGACCCAGTACTTC.

This sequence joins TRBV11-3 and TRBJ1-1; no clear D gene. Germline V lookup: CDR1 SGHNT, CDR2 YENEEA. The CDR3 is 13 amino acids. V dropped 5 bases and J dropped 0 bases, with 7 bases sitting between them. The CDR3 sequence: CASSDRLNTEAFF. The CDR3 DNA follows: TGTGCCAGCAGCGATAGGCTGAACACTGAAGCTTTCTTT. The whole variable domain, filled in from reference TRBV11-3 and TRBJ1-1, reads EAGVVQSPRYKIIEKKQPVAFWCNPISGHNTLYWYLQNLGQGPELLIRYENEEAVDDSQLPKDRFSAERLKGVDSTLKIQPAELGDSAVYLCASSDRLNTEAFFGQGTRLTVV.

The chain employs TRBV5-1 and TRBJ2-5, with TRBD2 as a possible D gene (6 bases). This CDR3 is built from 14 residues. The germline V gene encodes CDR1 SGHRS and CDR2 YFSETQ. The V end was cut by 4 bases, the J end by 5 bases, with 15 bases between. CDR3 protein: CASSPLSGEETQYF. The CDR3 coding sequence is TGCGCCAGCAGCCCACTCTCGGGGGAGGAGACCCAGTACTTC.

A single count supports this clone. V usage is TRBV6-6 and J usage is TRBJ2-1, with 8 bases identical to TRBD2. V was clipped by 4 bases and J by 7 bases; unmatched bases: 12. CDR1 MNHNY and CDR2 SVGAGI come from the germline V gene (reference sequence). There are 16 residues in the CDR3. In nucleotides, the CDR3 is TGTGCCAGCAGTTCAAGAGCGGGAGTTCAACGTAATGAGCAGTTCTTC. This translates into CASSSRAGVQRNEQFF.

The J gene is TRBJ2-4, the V gene TRBV11-1; 7 nucleotides match TRBD2. Trimming cost V 4 bases and J 3 bases; bases outside gene matches: 12. There are 17 residues in the CDR3. Germline V gene data show CDR1 as SGHAT and CDR2 as FQDESV (reference sequence). The CDR3 loop reads CASSSTLGLEGKNIQYF. The CDR3 bases are TGTGCCAGCAGCTCGACCCTCGGACTAGAGGGCAAAAACATTCAGTACTTC.